A selection of T cell receptor beta chains follows, all from one sample in a study of response to subunit inactivated influenza vaccine. TCRdb recomputed calls from the RT-PCR reads with MiXCR, one row per CDR3 protein. The sample shows some 640,000 distinct CDR3 sequences, approximately 15% of them seen only once. Sequences were derived from PBMCs from blood, sampled roughly 15 days before vaccination. The receptor set was obtained from a man in his forties or fifties who received an inactivated influenza vaccine. Both conserved end residues are part of each CDR3. A D gene is named only where the DNA matches it firmly. For some rows the clone size is stated as once, few or many, or as a class when expanded; others skip it.

>many|TRBJ2-7|TRBV5-1|TRBD2
CASSLERGAYEQYF
TGCGCCAGCAGCTTGGAACGGGGGGCCTACGAGCAGTACTTC
>NA|TRBJ1-2|TRBV20-1|NA
CSARDLRTGTYGYTF
TGCAGTGCTAGAGATCTCAGGACGGGAACCTATGGCTACACCTTC
>many|TRBJ1-2|TRBV18|TRBD1
CASSTTTGFFGYTF
TGTGCCAGCTCAACCACGACAGGGTTTTTTGGCTACACCTTC
>once|TRBJ2-1|TRBV15|NA
CATSRDRGHYNEQFF
TGTGCCACCAGCAGAGATAGGGGACATTACAATGAGCAGTTCTTC
>NA|TRBJ1-5|TRBV6-1|TRBD1
CATDEQGARGNQPQHF
TGTGCCACCGACGAACAGGGGGCGCGTGGCAATCAGCCCCAGCATTTT
>many|TRBJ2-7|TRBV11-2|NA
CASRFGLYEQYF
TGTGCCAGCAGGTTTGGACTCTACGAGCAGTACTTC
>NA|TRBJ2-7|TRBV15|TRBD1
CATRTGQGPYEQYF
TGTGCCACCAGGACCGGACAGGGACCTTACGAGCAGTACTTC
>NA|TRBJ1-4|TRBV7-9|TRBD1
CASSSTLLDREKLFF
TGTGCCAGCAGCTCCACCCTTTTGGACAGGGAAAAACTGTTTTTT
>few|TRBJ1-1|TRBV6-1|TRBD1
CATQRGPNTEAFF
TGTGCCACCCAGAGGGGGCCGAACACTGAAGCTTTCTTT
>NA|TRBJ1-1|TRBV6-5|NA
CASSSREGWFVAFF
TGTGCCAGCAGTTCCCGGGAGGGGTGGTTCGTAGCTTTCTTT
>NA|TRBJ2-2|TRBV5-1|TRBD2
CASSQEAGGATGELFF
TGCGCCAGCAGCCAAGAAGCGGGAGGGGCCACCGGGGAGCTGTTTTTT
>few|TRBJ2-7|TRBV7-2|NA
CASSLGGTPVDEQYF
TGTGCCAGCAGCTTAGGGGGAACCCCCGTAGACGAGCAGTACTTC
>many|TRBJ2-7|TRBV28|NA
CASSSGGTLLQQYF
TGTGCCAGCAGTTCCGGGGGCACACTTCTCCAGCAGTACTTC
>few|TRBJ2-4|TRBV11-2|TRBD2
CASSLERGTNIQYF
TGTGCCAGCAGCTTAGAGCGGGGGACGAACATTCAGTACTTC
>NA|TRBJ1-3|TRBV25-1|TRBD1
CASSEFRQGDRNTIYF
TGTGCCAGCAGTGAATTTCGGCAGGGGGATAGAAACACCATATATTTT
>few|TRBJ2-1|TRBV14|TRBD2
CASSQDGRLAGLGKFF
TGTGCCAGCAGCCAAGATGGGCGGTTAGCGGGACTGGGAAAGTTCTTC
>NA|TRBJ2-1|TRBV29-1|NA
CSVADGWGWEQFF
TGCAGCGTAGCCGATGGATGGGGTTGGGAGCAGTTCTTC
>few|TRBJ1-5|TRBV12-3/TRBV12-4|NA
CASSFGLVRQPQHF
TGTGCCAGCAGTTTTGGGTTGGTTCGGCAGCCCCAGCATTTT
>NA|TRBJ2-1|TRBV4-3|TRBD2
CASSPGGSGGAYEQFF
TGCGCCAGCAGCCCCGGAGGTAGCGGGGGGGCGTATGAGCAGTTCTTC
>few|TRBJ2-1|TRBV7-2|TRBD2
CASSVSGSLGYNEQFF
TGTGCCAGCAGCGTTAGCGGGAGCCTCGGGTACAATGAGCAGTTCTTC
>many|TRBJ2-1|TRBV29-1|NA
CSVERGGEQFF
TGCAGCGTTGAAAGAGGTGGTGAGCAGTTCTTC
>NA|TRBJ2-1|TRBV10-3|NA
CAISEGGLSNEQFF
TGTGCCATCAGTGAGGGGGGACTCTCCAATGAGCAGTTCTTC
>many|TRBJ2-2|TRBV12-3/TRBV12-4|TRBD2
CASRLAATGELFF
TGTGCCAGCAGACTAGCGGCCACCGGGGAGCTGTTTTTT
>NA|TRBJ2-7|TRBV28|TRBD1
CASRTQGAAYEQYF
TGTGCCAGCAGAACACAGGGGGCTGCCTACGAGCAGTACTTC
>NA|TRBJ2-5|TRBV29-1|TRBD1
CSVLPGTGIQETQYF
TGCAGCGTACTACCCGGGACAGGGATCCAAGAGACCCAGTACTTC
>many|TRBJ2-3|TRBV20-1|NA
CSAASSGGSTDTQYF
TGCAGTGCCGCCTCCTCGGGCGGGAGCACAGATACGCAGTATTTT
>few|TRBJ1-6|TRBV9|NA
CASSVGRAAGSSPLHF
TGTGCCAGCAGCGTAGGGAGGGCCGCCGGGAGTTCACCCCTCCACTTT
>few|TRBJ1-6|TRBV6-5|TRBD1
CASSFGQGRGSYNSPLHF
TGTGCCAGCAGTTTCGGACAGGGGCGCGGCTCCTATAATTCACCCCTCCACTTT
>few|TRBJ2-3|TRBV9|NA
CASSRWGGGDTQYF
TGTGCCAGCAGCCGGTGGGGAGGCGGAGATACGCAGTATTTT
>many|TRBJ1-2|TRBV3-1|NA
CASSQDPGSPRIF
TGTGCCAGCAGCCAAGATCCAGGCTCCCCAAGGATCTTC
>few|TRBJ1-1|TRBV5-1|NA
CASRSGSANTEAFF
TGCGCCAGCCGTTCAGGGTCAGCGAACACTGAAGCTTTCTTT
>NA|TRBJ1-5|TRBV20-1|NA
CSAHSHSNQPQHF
TGCAGTGCCCACAGTCATAGCAATCAGCCCCAGCATTTT
>few|TRBJ2-1|TRBV9|TRBD1
CASSVGTGNYNEQFF
TGTGCCAGCAGCGTAGGGACAGGGAACTACAATGAGCAGTTCTTC
>few|TRBJ2-1|TRBV7-9|TRBD2
CASSFLAGVSYNEQFF
TGTGCCAGCAGCTTCCTAGCGGGAGTGTCCTACAATGAGCAGTTCTTC
>once|TRBJ2-1|TRBV20-1|TRBD2
CSARRSGRAWGEQFF
TGCAGTGCTAGAAGGAGCGGGAGGGCCTGGGGTGAGCAGTTCTTC
>few|TRBJ2-3|TRBV6-5|NA
CASSNGGDTQYF
TGTGCCAGCAGCAACGGAGGAGATACGCAGTATTTT
>NA|TRBJ2-3|TRBV5-1|NA
CASSPMRSTDTQYF
TGCGCCAGCAGCCCCATGAGAAGCACAGATACGCAGTATTTT
>many|TRBJ2-3|TRBV7-2|NA
CATGGYTDTQYF
TGTGCCACGGGCGGATACACAGATACGCAGTATTTT
>many|TRBJ1-1|TRBV7-9|NA
CASSAQANTEAFF
TGTGCCAGCAGCGCCCAGGCGAACACTGAAGCTTTCTTT
>few|TRBJ1-1|TRBV6-5|NA
CASSLPRNPLNTEAFF
TGTGCCAGCAGTCTACCGCGTAACCCCTTGAACACTGAAGCTTTCTTT
>NA|TRBJ2-6|TRBV20-1|NA
CSARRGGGANVLTF
TGCAGTGCTAGGAGGGGAGGTGGGGCCAACGTCCTGACTTTC